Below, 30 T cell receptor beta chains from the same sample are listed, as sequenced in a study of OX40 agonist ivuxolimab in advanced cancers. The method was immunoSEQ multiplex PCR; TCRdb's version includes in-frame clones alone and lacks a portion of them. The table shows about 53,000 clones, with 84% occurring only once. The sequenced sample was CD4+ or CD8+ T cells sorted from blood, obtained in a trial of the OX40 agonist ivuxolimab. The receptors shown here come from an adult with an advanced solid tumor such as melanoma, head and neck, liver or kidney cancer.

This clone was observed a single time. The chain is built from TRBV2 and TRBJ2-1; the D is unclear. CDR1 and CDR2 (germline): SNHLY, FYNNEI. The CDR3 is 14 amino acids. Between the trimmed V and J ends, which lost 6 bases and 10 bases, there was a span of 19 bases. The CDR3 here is CASSVILPGEEQFF. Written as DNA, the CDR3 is TGTGCCAGCAGCGTCATCTTACCCGGCGAGGAGCAGTTCTTC.

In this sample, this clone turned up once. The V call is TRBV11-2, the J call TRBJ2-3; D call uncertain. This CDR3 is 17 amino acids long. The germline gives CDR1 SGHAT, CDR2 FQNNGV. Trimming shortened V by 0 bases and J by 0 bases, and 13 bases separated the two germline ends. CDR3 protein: CASSLDMYSSSTDTQYF. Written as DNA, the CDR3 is TGTGCCAGCAGCTTAGATATGTACTCTTCTAGCACAGATACGCAGTATTTT.

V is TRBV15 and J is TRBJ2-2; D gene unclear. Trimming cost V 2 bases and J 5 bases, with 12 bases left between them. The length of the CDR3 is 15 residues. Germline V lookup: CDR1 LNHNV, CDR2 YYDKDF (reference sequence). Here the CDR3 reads CATSRPPRGTGELFF. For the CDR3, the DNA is TGTGCCACCAGCAGACCCCCTCGTGGGACCGGGGAGCTGTTTTTT.

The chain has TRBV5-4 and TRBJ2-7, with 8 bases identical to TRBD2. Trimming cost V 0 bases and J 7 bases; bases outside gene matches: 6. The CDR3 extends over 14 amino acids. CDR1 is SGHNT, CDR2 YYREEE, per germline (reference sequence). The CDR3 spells CASSLVPGGMEQYF. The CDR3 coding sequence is TGTGCCAGCAGCTTGGTTCCGGGAGGGATGGAGCAGTACTTC.

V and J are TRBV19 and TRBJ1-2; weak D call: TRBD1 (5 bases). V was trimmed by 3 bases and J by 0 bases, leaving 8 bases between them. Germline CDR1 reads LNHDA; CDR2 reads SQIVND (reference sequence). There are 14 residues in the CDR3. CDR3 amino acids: CASSMAGTNYGYTF. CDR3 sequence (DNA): TGTGCCAGTAGTATGGCAGGGACTAACTATGGCTACACCTTC. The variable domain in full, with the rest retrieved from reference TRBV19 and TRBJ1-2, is DGGITQSPKYLFRKEGQNVTLSCEQNLNHDAMYWYRQDPGQGLRLIYYSQIVNDFQKGDIAEGYSVSREKKESFPLTVTSAQKNPTAFYLCASSMAGTNYGYTFGSGTRLTVV.

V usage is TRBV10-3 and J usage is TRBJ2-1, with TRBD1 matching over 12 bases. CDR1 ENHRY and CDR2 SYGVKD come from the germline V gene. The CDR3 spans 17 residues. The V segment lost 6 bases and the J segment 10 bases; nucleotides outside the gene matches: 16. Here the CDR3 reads CAIRMGQGADYGGEQFF. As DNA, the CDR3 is TGTGCCATCAGAATGGGACAGGGGGCGGACTACGGGGGAGAGCAGTTCTTC.

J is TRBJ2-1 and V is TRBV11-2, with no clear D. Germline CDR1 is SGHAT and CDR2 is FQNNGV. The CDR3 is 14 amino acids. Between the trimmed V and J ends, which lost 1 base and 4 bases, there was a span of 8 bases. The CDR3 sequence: CASSLGLGYNEQFF. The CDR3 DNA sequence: TGTGCCAGCAGCTTAGGTCTAGGATACAATGAGCAGTTCTTC.

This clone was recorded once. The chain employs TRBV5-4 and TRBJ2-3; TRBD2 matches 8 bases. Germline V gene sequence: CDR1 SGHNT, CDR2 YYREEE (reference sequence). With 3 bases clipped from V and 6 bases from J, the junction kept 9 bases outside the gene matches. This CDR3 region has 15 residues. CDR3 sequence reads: CASSSSSGSGDTQYF. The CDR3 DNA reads TGTGCCAGCAGCTCCTCCAGCGGGAGCGGCGATACGCAGTATTTT.

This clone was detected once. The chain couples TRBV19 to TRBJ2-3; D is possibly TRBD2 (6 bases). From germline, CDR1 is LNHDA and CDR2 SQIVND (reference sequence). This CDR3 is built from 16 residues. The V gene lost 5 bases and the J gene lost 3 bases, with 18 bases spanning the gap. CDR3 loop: CASSPRDPGFTDTQYF. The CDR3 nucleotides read TGTGCCAGTAGTCCGCGGGATCCAGGGTTTACAGATACGCAGTATTTT.

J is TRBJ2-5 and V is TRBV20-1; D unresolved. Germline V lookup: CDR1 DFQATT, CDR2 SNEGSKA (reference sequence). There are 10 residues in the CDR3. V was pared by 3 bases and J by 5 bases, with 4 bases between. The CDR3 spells CSASWETQYF. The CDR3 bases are TGCAGTGCTAGTTGGGAGACCCAGTACTTC.

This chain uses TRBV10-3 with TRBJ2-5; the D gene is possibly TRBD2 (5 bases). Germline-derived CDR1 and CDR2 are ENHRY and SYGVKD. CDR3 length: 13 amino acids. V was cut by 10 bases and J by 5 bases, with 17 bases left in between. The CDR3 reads CATAGDGIETQYF. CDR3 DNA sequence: TGTGCCACCGCGGGCGATGGGATTGAGACCCAGTACTTC.

The CDR3 loop reads CASSLPAWGVETQYF. The CDR3 DNA reads as TGTGCCAGCAGCTTGCCTGCGTGGGGGGTTGAGACCCAGTACTTC. The rearrangement links TRBV5-4 to TRBJ2-5; possibly TRBD2 for D (6 bases). This CDR3 is 15 amino acids long. Trimming stripped 1 base from V and 5 bases from J, with 15 bases between. Germline CDR1 SGHNT, CDR2 YYREEE (reference sequence).

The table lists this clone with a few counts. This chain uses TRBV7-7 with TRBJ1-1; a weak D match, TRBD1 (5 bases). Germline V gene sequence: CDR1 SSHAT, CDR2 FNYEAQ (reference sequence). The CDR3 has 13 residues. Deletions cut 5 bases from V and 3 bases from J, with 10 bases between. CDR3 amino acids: CASSRDGDTEAFF. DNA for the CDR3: TGTGCCAGCAGCCGGGACGGGGACACTGAAGCTTTCTTT.

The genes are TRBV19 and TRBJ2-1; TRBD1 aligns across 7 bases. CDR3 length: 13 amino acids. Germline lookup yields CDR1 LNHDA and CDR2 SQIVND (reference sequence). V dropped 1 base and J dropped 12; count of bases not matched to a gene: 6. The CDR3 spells CASSIVGTGAQFF. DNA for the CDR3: TGTGCCAGTAGTATAGTTGGAACAGGGGCGCAGTTCTTC.

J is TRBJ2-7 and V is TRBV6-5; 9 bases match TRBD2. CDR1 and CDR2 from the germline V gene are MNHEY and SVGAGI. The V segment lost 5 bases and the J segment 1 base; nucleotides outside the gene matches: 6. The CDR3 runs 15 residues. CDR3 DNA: TGTGCCAGCAGTCGTAGCGGGAGCGCGTCCTACGAGCAGTACTTC. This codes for CASSRSGSASYEQYF.

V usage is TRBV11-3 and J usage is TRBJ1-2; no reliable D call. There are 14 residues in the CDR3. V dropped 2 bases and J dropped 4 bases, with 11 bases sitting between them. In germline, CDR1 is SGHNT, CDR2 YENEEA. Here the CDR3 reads CASSLTRLSYGYTF. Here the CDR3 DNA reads TGTGCCAGCAGCTTAACTCGACTAAGCTATGGCTACACCTTC.

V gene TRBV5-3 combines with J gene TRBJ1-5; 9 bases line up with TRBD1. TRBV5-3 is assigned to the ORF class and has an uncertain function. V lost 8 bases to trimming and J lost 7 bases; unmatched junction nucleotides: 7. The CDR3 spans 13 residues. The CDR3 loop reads CASSWDREQPQHF. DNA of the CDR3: TGTGCCAGCAGTTGGGACAGGGAACAGCCCCAGCATTTT.

CDR3 in amino acids: CASSSGQGRQETQYF. Here the CDR3 DNA reads TGTGCCAGCAGCTCGGGACAGGGACGACAAGAGACCCAGTACTTC. The chain joins TRBV5-4 to TRBJ2-5; TRBD1 aligns across 9 bases. The junction had 5 bases not matched to a gene; V was cut back by 3 bases and J by 2 bases. The CDR3 has 15 residues. In germline, CDR1 is SGHNT, CDR2 YYREEE (reference sequence).

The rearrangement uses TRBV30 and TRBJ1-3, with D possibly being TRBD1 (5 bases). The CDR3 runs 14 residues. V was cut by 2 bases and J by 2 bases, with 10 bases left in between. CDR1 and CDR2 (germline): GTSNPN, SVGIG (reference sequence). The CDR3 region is CAWSNQGTGNTIYF. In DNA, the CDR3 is TGTGCCTGGAGTAACCAGGGAACTGGAAACACCATATATTTT.

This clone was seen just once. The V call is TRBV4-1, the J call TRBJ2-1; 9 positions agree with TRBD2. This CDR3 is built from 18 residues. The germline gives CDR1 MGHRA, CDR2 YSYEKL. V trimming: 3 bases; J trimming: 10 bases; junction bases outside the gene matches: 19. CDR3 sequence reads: CASSQILAGKNSDEEQFF. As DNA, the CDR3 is TGCGCCAGCAGCCAGATACTAGCGGGCAAAAACTCTGACGAGGAGCAGTTCTTC.

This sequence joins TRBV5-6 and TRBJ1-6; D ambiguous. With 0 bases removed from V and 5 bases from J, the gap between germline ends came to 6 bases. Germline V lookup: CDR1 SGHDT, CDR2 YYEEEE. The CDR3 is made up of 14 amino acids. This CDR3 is CASSLGLHNSPLHF. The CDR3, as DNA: TGTGCCAGCAGCTTGGGGCTCCATAATTCACCCCTCCACTTT.

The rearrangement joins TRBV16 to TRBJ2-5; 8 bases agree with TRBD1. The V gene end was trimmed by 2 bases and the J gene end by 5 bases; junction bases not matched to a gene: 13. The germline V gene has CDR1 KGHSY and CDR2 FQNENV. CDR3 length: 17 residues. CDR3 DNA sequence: TGTGCCAGCAGCCAACACGGTGGAGGCAGGGGGCCGGAGACCCAGTACTTC. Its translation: CASSQHGGGRGPETQYF.

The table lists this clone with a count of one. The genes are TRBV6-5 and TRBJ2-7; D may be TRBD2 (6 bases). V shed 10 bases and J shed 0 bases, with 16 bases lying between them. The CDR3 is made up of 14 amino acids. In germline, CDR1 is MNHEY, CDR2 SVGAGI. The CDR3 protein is CATYRDLSSYEQYF. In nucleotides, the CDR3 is TGTGCCACCTACCGGGACTTAAGCTCCTACGAGCAGTACTTC.

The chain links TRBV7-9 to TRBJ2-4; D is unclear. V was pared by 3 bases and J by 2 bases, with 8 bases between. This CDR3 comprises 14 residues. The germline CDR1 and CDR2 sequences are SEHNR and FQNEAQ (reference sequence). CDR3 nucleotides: TGTGCCAGCAGCTTGGGAACTCCCAAAAACATTCAGTACTTC. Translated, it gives CASSLGTPKNIQYF.

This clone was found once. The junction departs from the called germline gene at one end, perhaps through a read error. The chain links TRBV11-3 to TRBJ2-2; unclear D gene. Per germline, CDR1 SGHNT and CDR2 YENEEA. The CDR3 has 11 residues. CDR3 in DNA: TGTGCCGGCAGCTTAACAGGGGAGCTGTTTTTT. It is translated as CAGSLTGELFF.

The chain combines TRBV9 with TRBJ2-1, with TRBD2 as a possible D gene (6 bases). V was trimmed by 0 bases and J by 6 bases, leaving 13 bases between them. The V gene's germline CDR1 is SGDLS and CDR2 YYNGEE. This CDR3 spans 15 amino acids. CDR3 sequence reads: CASSVVVGGANEQFF. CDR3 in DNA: TGTGCCAGCAGCGTAGTGGTAGGAGGGGCCAATGAGCAGTTCTTC.

CDR3 sequence: CASSLGGVRSGANVLTF. DNA of the CDR3: TGTGCCAGCAGCTTAGGGGGGGTGCGCTCTGGGGCCAACGTCCTGACTTTC. This sequence joins TRBV7-2 and TRBJ2-6, with D possibly being TRBD2 (6 bases). The CDR3 is made up of 17 amino acids. The germline V gene has CDR1 SGHTA and CDR2 FQGNSA. The V and J ends lost 1 base and 0 bases respectively, with 10 bases between them. Full variable domain (outside the CDR3, taken from reference TRBV7-2 and TRBJ2-6): GAGVSQSPSNKVTEKGKDVELRCDPISGHTALYWYRQSLGQGLEFLIYFQGNSAPDKSGLPSDRFSAERTGGSVSTLTIQRTQQEDSAVYLCASSLGGVRSGANVLTFGAGSRLTVL.

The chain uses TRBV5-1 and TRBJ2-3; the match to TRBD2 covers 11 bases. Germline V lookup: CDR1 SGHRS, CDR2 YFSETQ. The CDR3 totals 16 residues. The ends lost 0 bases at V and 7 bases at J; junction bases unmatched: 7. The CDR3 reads CASSLELTSGSNTQYF. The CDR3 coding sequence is TGCGCCAGCAGCTTGGAGCTTACTAGCGGGAGTAATACGCAGTATTTT.

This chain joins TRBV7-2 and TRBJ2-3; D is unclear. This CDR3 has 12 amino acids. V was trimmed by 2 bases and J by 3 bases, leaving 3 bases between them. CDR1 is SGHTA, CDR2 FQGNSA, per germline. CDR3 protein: CASSLQTDTQYF. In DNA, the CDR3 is TGTGCCAGCAGCTTACAAACAGATACGCAGTATTTT.

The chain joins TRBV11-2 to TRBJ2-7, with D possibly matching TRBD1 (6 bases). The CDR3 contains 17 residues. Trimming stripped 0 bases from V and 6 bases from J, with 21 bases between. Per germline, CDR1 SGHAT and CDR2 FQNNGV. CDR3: CASSLDGLGRQAPEQYF. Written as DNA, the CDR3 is TGTGCCAGCAGCTTAGATGGGTTGGGGAGACAGGCACCCGAGCAGTACTTC.